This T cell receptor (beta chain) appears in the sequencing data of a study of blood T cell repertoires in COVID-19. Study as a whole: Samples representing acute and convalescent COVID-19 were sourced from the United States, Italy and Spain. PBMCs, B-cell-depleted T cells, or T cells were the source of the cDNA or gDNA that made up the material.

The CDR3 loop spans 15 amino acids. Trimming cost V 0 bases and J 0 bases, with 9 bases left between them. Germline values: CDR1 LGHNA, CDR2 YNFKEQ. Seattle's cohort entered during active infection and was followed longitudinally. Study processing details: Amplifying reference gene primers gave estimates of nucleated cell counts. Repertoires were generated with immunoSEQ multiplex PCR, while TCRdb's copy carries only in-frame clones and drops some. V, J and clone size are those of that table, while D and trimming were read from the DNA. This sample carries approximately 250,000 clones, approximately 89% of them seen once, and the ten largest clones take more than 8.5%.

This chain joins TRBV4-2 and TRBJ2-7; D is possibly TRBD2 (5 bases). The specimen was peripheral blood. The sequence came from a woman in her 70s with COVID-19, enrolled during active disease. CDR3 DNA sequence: TGTGCCAGCAGCCAAGATCGAGGGATCTCCTACGAGCAGTACTTC. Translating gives CASSQDRGISYEQYF.